These 8 T cell receptor beta chains share one sample of origin, sequenced in a study of OX40 agonist ivuxolimab in advanced cancers. Assay used: immunoSEQ multiplex PCR; TCRdb lists only in-frame clones, some missing. In the table there are about 38,000 clones, roughly 85% of which are singletons. Specimen: CD4+ or CD8+ T cells sorted from blood, collected in a trial of the OX40 agonist ivuxolimab. The receptors come from an adult with an advanced solid tumor such as melanoma, head and neck, liver or kidney cancer.

The chain is built from TRBV6-5 and TRBJ1-2; possible D gene TRBD1, 6 bases. CDR1 MNHEY and CDR2 SVGAGI come from the germline V gene. This CDR3 has 14 amino acids. Trimming removed 5 bases at V and 3 bases at J, with 13 bases between. CDR3 DNA sequence: TGTGCCAGCAGTACAGGGACGGGGGACTATGGCTACACCTTC. Protein: CASSTGTGDYGYTF.

This clone has only a few counts. This chain joins TRBV10-3 and TRBJ1-3; D gene unclear. The germline gives CDR1 ENHRY, CDR2 SYGVKD. V lost 6 bases and J 0 bases, leaving 12 bases between the germline ends. This CDR3 comprises 15 residues. CDR3 amino acids: CAIRAITRSGNTIYF. In nucleotides, the CDR3 is TGTGCCATCAGGGCCATTACCCGCTCTGGAAACACCATATATTTT.

V is TRBV5-4 and J is TRBJ2-7; 7 positions match TRBD1. Germline lookup yields CDR1 SGHNT and CDR2 YYREEE (reference sequence). J gave up 5 bases and V 5 bases, and 10 bases lay outside the gene matches. The CDR3 contains 14 residues. CDR3 in amino acids: CASRSTGADHEQYF. CDR3 nucleotides: TGTGCCAGCAGATCCACAGGGGCTGATCACGAGCAGTACTTC.

The chain joins TRBV7-2 to TRBJ1-5; D remains unclear. The V gene's germline CDR1 is SGHTA and CDR2 FQGNSA. V was trimmed by 1 base and J by 0 bases, leaving 7 bases between them. The CDR3 spans 15 residues. The CDR3 DNA is TGTGCCAGCAGCTTAGTTGGGGATAGCAATCAGCCCCAGCATTTT. Amino acids: CASSLVGDSNQPQHF.

The V gene is TRBV29-1, the J gene TRBJ2-7, with TRBD2 identical over 10 bases. CDR1 SQVTM and CDR2 ANQGSEA come from the germline V gene. V lost 4 bases and J lost 4; bases outside the gene matches: 10. The CDR3 spans 15 residues. CDR3 bases: TGCAGCGTTGTTGGGGCTAGCGGGAGAGCTTACGAGCAGTACTTC. It yields the protein CSVVGASGRAYEQYF.

The rearrangement links TRBV30 to TRBJ2-5; 12 bases are shared with TRBD1. In germline, CDR1 is GTSNPN, CDR2 SVGIG (reference sequence). The V gene end was trimmed by 1 base and the J gene end by 11 bases; junction bases not matched to a gene: 11. The CDR3 has 15 residues. CDR3 nucleotides: TGTGCCTGGAGTGCACCGGGACAGGGGGCCAGAGAGCAGTACTTC. Translating it yields CAWSAPGQGAREQYF.

J is TRBJ1-2 and V is TRBV2, with D perhaps TRBD1 (5 bases). Trimming cost V 0 bases and J 7 bases, with 12 bases left between them. From germline, CDR1 is SNHLY and CDR2 FYNNEI. This CDR3 region has 14 residues. For the CDR3, the DNA is TGTGCCAGCAGTGAAGCGGGAGGGGACCCTGGCTACACCTTC. Amino acid sequence: CASSEAGGDPGYTF. Supplemented by reference TRBV2 and TRBJ1-2, the full variable domain reads EPEVTQTPSHQVTQMGQEVILRCVPISNHLYFYWYRQILGQKVEFLVSFYNNEISEKSEIFDDQFSVERPDGSNFTLKIRSTKLEDSAMYFCASSEAGGDPGYTFGSGTRLTVV.

The V gene is TRBV10-2, the J gene TRBJ1-1, with D unclear. V lost 3 bases, J lost 8 bases, and 7 bases lay in between. Germline CDR1 reads WSHSY; CDR2 reads SAAADI. The CDR3 contains 11 residues. CDR3 loop: CASSDRAEAFF. The DNA of the CDR3 is TGCGCCAGCAGTGATAGAGCGGAAGCTTTCTTT.